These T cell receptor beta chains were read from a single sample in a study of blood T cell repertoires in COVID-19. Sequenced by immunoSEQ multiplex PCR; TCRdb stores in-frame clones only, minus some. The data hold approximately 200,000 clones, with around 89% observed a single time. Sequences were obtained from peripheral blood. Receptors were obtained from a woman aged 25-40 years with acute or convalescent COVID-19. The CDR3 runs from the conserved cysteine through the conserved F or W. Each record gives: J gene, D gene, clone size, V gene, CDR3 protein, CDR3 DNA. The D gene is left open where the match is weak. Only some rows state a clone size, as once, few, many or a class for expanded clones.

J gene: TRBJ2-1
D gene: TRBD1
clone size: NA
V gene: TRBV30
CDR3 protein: CASTGTGVNNEQFF
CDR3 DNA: TGTGCCTCGACCGGGACAGGGGTCAACAATGAGCAGTTCTTC

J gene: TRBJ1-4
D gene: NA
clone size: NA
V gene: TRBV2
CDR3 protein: CASSEDIQKLFF
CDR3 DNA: TGTGCCAGCAGTGAAGACATACAAAAACTGTTTTTT

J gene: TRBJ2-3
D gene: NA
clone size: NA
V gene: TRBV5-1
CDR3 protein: CASSLGTGSDTQYF
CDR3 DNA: TGCGCCAGCAGCTTGGGGACGGGATCCGATACGCAGTATTTT

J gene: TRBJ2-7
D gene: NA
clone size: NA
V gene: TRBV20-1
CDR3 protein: CSASPLEAGEQYF
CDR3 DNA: TGCAGTGCTAGTCCCCTAGAGGCGGGTGAGCAGTACTTC

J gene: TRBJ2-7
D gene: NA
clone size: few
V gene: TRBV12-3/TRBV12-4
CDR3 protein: CASSLSGQRLYF
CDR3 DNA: TGTGCCAGCAGTTTAAGCGGCCAACGCTTGTACTTC

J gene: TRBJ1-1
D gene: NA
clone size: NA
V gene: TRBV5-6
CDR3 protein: CASSLGQPTEAFF
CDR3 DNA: TGTGCCAGCAGCTTAGGACAGCCCACTGAAGCTTTCTTT

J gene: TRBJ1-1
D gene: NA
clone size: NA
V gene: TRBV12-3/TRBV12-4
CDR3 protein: CASTRDNTEAFF
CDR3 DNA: TGTGCCAGCACCCGGGATAACACTGAAGCTTTCTTT

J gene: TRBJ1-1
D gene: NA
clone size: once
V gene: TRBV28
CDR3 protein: CASTSMGLGTEAFF
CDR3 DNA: TGTGCCAGCACCTCTATGGGTCTAGGCACTGAAGCTTTCTTT

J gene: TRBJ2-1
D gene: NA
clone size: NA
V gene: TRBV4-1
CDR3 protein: CASSHERTKRAEQFF
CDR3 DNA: TGCGCCAGCAGCCATGAAAGAACAAAGAGGGCTGAGCAGTTCTTC

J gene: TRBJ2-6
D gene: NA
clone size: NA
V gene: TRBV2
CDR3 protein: CASSVNRALSGANVLTF
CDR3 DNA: TGTGCCAGCAGTGTAAACAGGGCACTGTCTGGGGCCAACGTCCTGACTTTC

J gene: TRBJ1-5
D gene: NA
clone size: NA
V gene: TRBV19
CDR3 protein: CASSVMGATQHF
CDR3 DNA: TGTGCCAGTAGTGTAATGGGGGCCACACAGCATTTT

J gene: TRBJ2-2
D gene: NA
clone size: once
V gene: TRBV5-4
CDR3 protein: CASSLHPTDTGELFF
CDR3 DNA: TGTGCCAGCAGCTTGCACCCAACGGACACCGGGGAGCTGTTTTTT

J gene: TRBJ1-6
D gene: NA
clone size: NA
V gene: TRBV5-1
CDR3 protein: CASSLIGGNSPLHF
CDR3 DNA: TGCGCCAGCAGCTTGATAGGAGGCAATTCACCCCTCCACTTT

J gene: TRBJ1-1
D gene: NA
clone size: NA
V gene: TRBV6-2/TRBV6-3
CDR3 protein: CASSYREAFF
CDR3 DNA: TGTGCCAGCAGTTACCGTGAAGCTTTCTTT

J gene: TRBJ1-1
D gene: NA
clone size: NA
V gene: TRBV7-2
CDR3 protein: CASSLVPIPNTEAFF
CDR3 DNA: TGTGCCAGCAGCTTAGTTCCCATTCCGAACACTGAAGCTTTCTTT

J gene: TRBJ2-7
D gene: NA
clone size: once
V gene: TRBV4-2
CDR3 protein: CASSQGRGADYEQYF
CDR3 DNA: TGTGCCAGCAGCCAGGGGCGGGGAGCTGACTACGAGCAGTACTTC

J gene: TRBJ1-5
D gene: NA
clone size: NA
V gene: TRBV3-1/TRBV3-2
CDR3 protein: CASSQDEGEASNQPQHF
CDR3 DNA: TGTGCCAGCAGCCAAGACGAGGGGGAAGCGAGCAATCAGCCCCAGCATTTT

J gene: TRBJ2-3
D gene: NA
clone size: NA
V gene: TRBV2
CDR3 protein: CASNDPFGGDTQYF
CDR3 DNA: TGTGCCAGCAACGACCCCTTCGGAGGAGATACGCAGTATTTT

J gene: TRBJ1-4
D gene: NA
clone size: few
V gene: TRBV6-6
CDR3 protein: CASSLPRGLVEKLFF
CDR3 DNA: TGTGCCAGCAGCCTCCCGCGGGGGCTGGTTGAAAAACTGTTTTTT

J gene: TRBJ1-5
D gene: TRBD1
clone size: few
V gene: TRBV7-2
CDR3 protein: CASSLRQGVGQPQHF
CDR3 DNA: TGTGCCAGCAGCTTAAGGCAGGGGGTAGGGCAGCCCCAGCATTTT

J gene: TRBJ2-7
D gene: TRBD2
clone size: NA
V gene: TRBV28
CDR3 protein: CASSLTADGTSYEQYF
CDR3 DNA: TGTGCCAGCAGTCTCACCGCAGACGGGACTAGCTACGAGCAGTACTTC

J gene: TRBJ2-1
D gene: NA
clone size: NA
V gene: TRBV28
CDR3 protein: CASSPYRRQDNEQFF
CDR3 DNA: TGTGCCAGCAGTCCCTACAGGAGACAGGACAATGAGCAGTTCTTC

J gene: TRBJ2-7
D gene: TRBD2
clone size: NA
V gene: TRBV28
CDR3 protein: CASSRTRIWYEQYF
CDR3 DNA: TGTGCCAGCAGCCGGACTAGGATTTGGTACGAGCAGTACTTC

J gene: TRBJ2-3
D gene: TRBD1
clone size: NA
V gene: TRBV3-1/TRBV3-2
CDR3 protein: CASRQGGGTDTQYF
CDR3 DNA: TGTGCCAGTAGACAGGGTGGTGGTACAGATACGCAGTATTTT

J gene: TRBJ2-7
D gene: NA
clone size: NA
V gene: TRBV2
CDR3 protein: CASTMTGEQYF
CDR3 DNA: TGTGCCAGCACCATGACCGGGGAGCAGTACTTC

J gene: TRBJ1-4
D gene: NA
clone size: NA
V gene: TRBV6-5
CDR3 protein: CASGRGGEKLFF
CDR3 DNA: TGTGCCAGTGGGCGGGGGGGGGAAAAACTGTTTTTT

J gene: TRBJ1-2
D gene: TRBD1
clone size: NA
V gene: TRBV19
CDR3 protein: CASGRDRKFNYGYTF
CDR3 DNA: TGTGCCAGTGGCCGGGACAGAAAATTTAACTATGGCTACACCTTC

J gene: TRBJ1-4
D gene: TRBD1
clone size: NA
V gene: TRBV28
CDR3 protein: CASRTGAFNEKLFF
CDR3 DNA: TGTGCCAGCAGGACAGGGGCTTTTAATGAAAAACTGTTTTTT

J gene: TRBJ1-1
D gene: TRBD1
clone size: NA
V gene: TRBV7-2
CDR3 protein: CASTLRGLAGNTEAFF
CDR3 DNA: TGTGCCAGCACCCTCAGGGGGCTCGCGGGGAACACTGAAGCTTTCTTT

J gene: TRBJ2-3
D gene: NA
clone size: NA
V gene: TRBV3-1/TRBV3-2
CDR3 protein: CASSQERSGAQYF
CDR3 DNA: TGTGCCAGCAGCCAAGAACGCTCAGGCGCGCAGTATTTT

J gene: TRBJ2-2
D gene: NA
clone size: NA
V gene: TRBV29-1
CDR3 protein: CSVDPSHTGELFF
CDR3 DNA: TGCAGCGTTGACCCTAGTCACACCGGGGAGCTGTTTTTT